This T cell receptor beta chain comes out of a study of shared clonotypes between healthy human individuals. Background on the study: Donor composition was a couple of women and three men, aged 18 to 49. Study-wide points: Between a handful of donors, naive CD4 clonotypes were shared at a level of around 4.9%.

Original processing notes: Junction-only immunoSEQ sequences carried no quality scores, so filtering differed. The protocol was immunoSEQ multiplex PCR, while the TCRdb copy is restricted to in-frame clones and leaves out a portion. V and J calls plus clone size are reproduced from that table; the DNA served to infer D and trimming. The table lists some 630,000 clones, around 72% of them singletons. The germline V gene encodes CDR1 KGHSH and CDR2 LQKENI. V dropped 6 bases and J dropped 4 bases, with 25 bases sitting between them. This CDR3 contains 17 residues. Donors were Caucasian adults residing in Nashville, Tennessee, USA. As to this clone: Its antigen remains unidentified.

Sequences were obtained from memory CD4+ T cells sorted from blood. Subset in this sample: CD45RA-negative fraction. This sequence joins TRBV18 and TRBJ2-7, with D perhaps TRBD2 (5 bases). The receptor's source is a woman aged 25-40 years in good health. As DNA, the CDR3 is TGTGCCAGCTCCCTCGGGATTGGGTCGGAACCCCTGTACGAGCAGTACTTC. Amino acid sequence: CASSLGIGSEPLYEQYF.